This T cell receptor beta chain came from a study of identical twins' blood T cells. Study observations and caveats: Twin similarity might stem from environmental factors, not only genetics. Twins shared more top CDR3 clonotypes than unrelated donors did.

Sample barcodes were added at both library ends during cDNA synthesis. TCRdb reprocessed the 5' RACE reads via MiXCR and lists one record per CDR3 protein. The profile shows 350,000 to 400,000 distinct CDR3 sequences, over 25% of them singletons. This clonotype was counted between two and nine times. Its antigen is not identified. Trimming pared 5 bases from V and 4 bases from J, leaving 17 bases between. In germline, CDR1 is SGHAT, CDR2 FQNNGV. The CDR3 extends over 16 amino acids. Six healthy women, forming three identical twin pairs, donated samples. The chain joins TRBV11-2 to TRBJ2-2; TRBD2 is a possible D gene (6 bases). This receptor was taken from a woman aged 18-49 years in good health. The sequenced material came from PBMCs. The CDR3 region is CASSRRDVESTGELFF. The CDR3 DNA is TGTGCCAGCAGCCGGCGGGACGTCGAGAGCACCGGGGAGCTGTTTTTT.